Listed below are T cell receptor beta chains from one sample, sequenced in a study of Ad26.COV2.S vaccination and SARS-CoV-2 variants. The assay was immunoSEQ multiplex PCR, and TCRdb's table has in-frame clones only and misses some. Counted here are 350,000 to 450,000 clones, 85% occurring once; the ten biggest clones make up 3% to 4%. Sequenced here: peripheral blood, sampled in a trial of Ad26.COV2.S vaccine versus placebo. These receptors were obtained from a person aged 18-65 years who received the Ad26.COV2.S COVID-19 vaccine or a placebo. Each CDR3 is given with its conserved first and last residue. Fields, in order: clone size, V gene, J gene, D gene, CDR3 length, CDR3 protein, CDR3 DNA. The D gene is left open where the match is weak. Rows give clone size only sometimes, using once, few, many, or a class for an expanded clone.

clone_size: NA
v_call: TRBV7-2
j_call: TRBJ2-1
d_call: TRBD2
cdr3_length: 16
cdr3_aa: CASSSRTSSLRNEQFF
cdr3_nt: TGTGCCAGCAGCTCGAGGACTAGCTCGCTTCGCAATGAGCAGTTCTTC

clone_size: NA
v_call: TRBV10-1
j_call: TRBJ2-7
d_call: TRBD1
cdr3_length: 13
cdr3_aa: CASSPGQSNEQYF
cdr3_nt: TGCGCCAGCAGTCCGGGACAGTCGAACGAGCAGTACTTC

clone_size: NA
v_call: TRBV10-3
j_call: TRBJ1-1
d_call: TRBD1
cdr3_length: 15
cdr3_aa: CAISASGTVNTEAFF
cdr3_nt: TGTGCCATCAGTGCATCCGGGACAGTGAACACTGAAGCTTTCTTT

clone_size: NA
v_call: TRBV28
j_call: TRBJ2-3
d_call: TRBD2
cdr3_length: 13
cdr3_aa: CASSLTSSDTQYF
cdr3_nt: TGTGCCAGCAGTTTGACTAGCTCAGATACGCAGTATTTT

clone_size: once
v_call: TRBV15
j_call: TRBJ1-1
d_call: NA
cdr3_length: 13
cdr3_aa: CATSGGQNTEAFF
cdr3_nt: TGTGCCACCAGCGGCGGACAGAACACTGAAGCTTTCTTT

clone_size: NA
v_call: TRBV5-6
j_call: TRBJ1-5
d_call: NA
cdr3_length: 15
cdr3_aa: CASLKHGEGDQPQHF
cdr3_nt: TGTGCCAGCCTTAAGCACGGTGAGGGAGATCAGCCCCAGCATTTT

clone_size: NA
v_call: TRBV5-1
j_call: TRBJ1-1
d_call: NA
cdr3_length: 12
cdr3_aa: CASSLPTLEAFF
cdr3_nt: TGCGCCAGCAGCTTACCCACCCTGGAAGCTTTCTTT

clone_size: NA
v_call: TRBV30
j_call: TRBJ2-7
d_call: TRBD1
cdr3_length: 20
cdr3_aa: CAWSSGPGTGGRVFTYEQYF
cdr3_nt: TGTGCCTGGAGTAGTGGACCCGGGACAGGGGGCCGGGTTTTCACCTACGAGCAGTACTTC

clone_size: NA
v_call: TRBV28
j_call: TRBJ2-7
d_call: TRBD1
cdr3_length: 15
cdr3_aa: CASSFIAGGIDEQYF
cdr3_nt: TGTGCCAGCAGTTTCATCGCAGGGGGTATCGACGAGCAGTACTTC

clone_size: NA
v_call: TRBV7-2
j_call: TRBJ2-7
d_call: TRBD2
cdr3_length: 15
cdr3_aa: CASSLELAGVSEQYF
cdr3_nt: TGTGCCAGCAGCTTAGAACTAGCGGGGGTCAGCGAGCAGTACTTC

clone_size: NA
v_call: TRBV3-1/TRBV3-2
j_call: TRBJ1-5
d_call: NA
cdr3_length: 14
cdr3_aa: CASSPSRVNQPQHF
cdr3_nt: TGTGCCAGCAGCCCCTCCAGGGTCAATCAGCCCCAGCATTTT

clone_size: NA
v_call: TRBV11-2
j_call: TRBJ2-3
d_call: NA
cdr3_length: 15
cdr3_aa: CASSLNPPSTDTQYF
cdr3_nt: TGTGCCAGCAGCTTAAACCCGCCTAGCACAGATACGCAGTATTTT

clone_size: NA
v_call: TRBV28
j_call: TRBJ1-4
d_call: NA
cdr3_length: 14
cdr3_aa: CASSLRTYSRELFF
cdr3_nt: TGTGCCAGCAGTTTACGGACGTACTCCAGGGAACTGTTTTTT

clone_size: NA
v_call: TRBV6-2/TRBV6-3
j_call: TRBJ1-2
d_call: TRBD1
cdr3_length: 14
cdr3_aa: CASSRAGTDYGYTF
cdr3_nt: TGTGCCAGCAGTAGGGCCGGGACAGACTATGGCTACACCTTC

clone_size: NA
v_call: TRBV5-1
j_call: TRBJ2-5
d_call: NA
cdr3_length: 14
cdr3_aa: CASSLAEGLETQYF
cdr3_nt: TGCGCCAGCAGCTTGGCAGAGGGGCTGGAGACCCAGTACTTC

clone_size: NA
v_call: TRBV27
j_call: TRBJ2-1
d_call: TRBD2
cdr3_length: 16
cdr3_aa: CASTARAVSGSNEQFF
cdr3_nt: TGTGCCAGCACTGCCCGGGCGGTTAGCGGGAGCAATGAGCAGTTCTTC

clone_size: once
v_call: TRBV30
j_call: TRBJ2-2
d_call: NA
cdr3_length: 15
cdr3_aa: CAWSVGRANTGELFF
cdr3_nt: TGTGCCTGGAGTGTAGGGCGGGCGAACACCGGGGAGCTGTTTTTT

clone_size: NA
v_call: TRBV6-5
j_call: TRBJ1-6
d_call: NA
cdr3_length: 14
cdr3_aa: CASNMRTGHSPLHF
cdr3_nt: TGTGCCAGTAACATGAGAACAGGGCATTCACCCCTCCACTTT

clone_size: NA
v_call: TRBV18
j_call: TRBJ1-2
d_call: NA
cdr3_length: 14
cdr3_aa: CASVGLGARNGYTF
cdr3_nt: TGTGCCAGCGTGGGTCTTGGGGCGCGGAATGGCTACACCTTC

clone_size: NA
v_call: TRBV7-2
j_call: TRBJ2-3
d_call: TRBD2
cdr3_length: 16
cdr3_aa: CASSSQRAGGPDTQYF
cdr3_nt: TGTGCCAGCAGCTCGCAAAGGGCGGGAGGGCCAGATACGCAGTATTTT

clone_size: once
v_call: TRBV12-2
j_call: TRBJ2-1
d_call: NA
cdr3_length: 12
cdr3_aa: CASREPTHEQFF
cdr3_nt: TGTGCAAGTCGCGAACCCACCCATGAGCAGTTCTTC

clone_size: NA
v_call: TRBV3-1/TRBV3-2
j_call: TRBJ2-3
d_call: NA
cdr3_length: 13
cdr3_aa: CASSQGHTDTQYF
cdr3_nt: TGTGCCAGCAGCCAGGGACACACAGATACGCAGTATTTT

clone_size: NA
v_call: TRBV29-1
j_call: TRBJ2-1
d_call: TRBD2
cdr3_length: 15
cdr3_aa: CSVDAQRGAYNEQFF
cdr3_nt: TGCAGCGTTGACGCCCAGCGGGGGGCCTACAATGAGCAGTTCTTC

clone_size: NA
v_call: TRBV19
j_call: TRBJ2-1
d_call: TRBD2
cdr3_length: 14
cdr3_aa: CASSIGGGFNEQFF
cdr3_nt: TGTGCCAGTAGTATAGGCGGGGGGTTCAATGAGCAGTTCTTC